Described below is a single T cell receptor beta chain sequence and its context. Its specificity is not known. These data are taken from a study of graft-versus-host responses after intestinal transplantation. As for the study in general: The whole recipient group had anti-thymocyte globulin induction followed by tacrolimus and steroids for roughly 3 years. General observations from the study: Analysis identified GvH clones in recipient marrow, with some appearing first in ileum or blood.

Trimming left V 5 bases short and J 2 bases short, with 2 bases between. The germline CDR1 and CDR2 sequences are SNHLY and FYNNEI. This CDR3 comprises 11 residues. The repertoire was sequenced with immunoSEQ multiplex PCR; TCRdb's copy has only in-frame clones and lacks some. The sample records around 100,000 clones, around 94% being singletons. The receptor was derived from a human donor who was the organ donor for an intestinal transplant. The sequenced sample was unstimulated CD4+ T cells sorted from spleen or lymph node cells, obtained before transplant. The chain combines TRBV2 with TRBJ2-3; D is ambiguous. CDR3 sequence: CASSFTDTQYF. DNA for the CDR3: TGTGCCAGCAGTTTCACAGATACGCAGTATTTT.